A selection of T cell receptor beta chains follows, all from one sample in a study of blood T cell repertoires in COVID-19. TCRdb's copy holds only in-frame clones and misses some; the assay was immunoSEQ multiplex PCR. The repertoire includes about 180,000 clones, about three quarters of them detected once, and 10% to 15% sits in the top ten. The sample taken for sequencing was peripheral blood. The receptors stem from an elderly woman with COVID-19, enrolled during active disease. The CDR3 runs from the conserved cysteine through the conserved F or W. D genes are given only for firm matches. Some rows mark clone size as missing; the rest say once, few, many or name a class of expanded clone.

j_call	cdr3_length	v_call	clone_size	d_call	cdr3_aa	cdr3_nt
TRBJ2-3	16	TRBV7-9	.	TRBD1	CASSPRQGYSTDTQYF	TGTGCCAGCAGCCCTCGACAGGGTTACTCGACAGATACGCAGTATTTT
TRBJ1-5	15	TRBV28	.	.	CASSGPRGVNQPQHF	TGTGCCAGCAGTGGCCCCCGGGGGGTCAATCAGCCCCAGCATTTT
TRBJ1-1	13	TRBV19	.	TRBD1	CASSEGANTEAFF	TGTGCCAGTAGCGAGGGGGCTAACACTGAAGCTTTCTTT
TRBJ2-4	15	TRBV6-5	.	TRBD2	CASRPLLAGGPKEYF	TGTGCCAGCAGGCCACTTTTAGCGGGAGGGCCGAAGGAGTACTTC
TRBJ1-1	15	TRBV4-3	.	TRBD1	CASSKRTGSNTEAFF	TGCGCCAGCAGCAAACGGACAGGATCGAACACTGAAGCTTTCTTT
TRBJ1-2	14	TRBV6-6	.	TRBD1	CASSTPGTGVGYTF	TGTGCCAGCAGTACCCCCGGGACAGGGGTTGGCTACACCTTC
TRBJ2-5	17	TRBV5-1	.	TRBD1	CASSLAPGQGFAETQYF	TGCGCCAGCAGCTTGGCACCGGGACAGGGATTTGCAGAGACCCAGTACTTC
TRBJ2-1	13	TRBV7-2	.	.	CASAHGSYNEQFF	TGTGCCAGCGCTCACGGCTCCTACAATGAGCAGTTCTTC
TRBJ2-1	14	TRBV9	.	.	CASSVARDVLGQFF	TGTGCCAGCAGCGTAGCCCGGGATGTCCTTGGGCAGTTCTTC
TRBJ2-5	18	TRBV14	once	TRBD1	CASSQGVTGGIREETQYF	TGTGCCAGCAGCCAAGGTGTGACAGGGGGAATAAGAGAAGAGACCCAGTACTTC
TRBJ1-6	17	TRBV4-1	.	TRBD1	CASSQGRTGGGNSPLHF	TGCGCCAGCAGCCAAGGAAGGACAGGGGGAGGTAATTCACCCCTCCACTTT
TRBJ2-7	13	TRBV2	.	.	CASKGRGTYEQYF	TGTGCCAGCAAGGGCAGGGGAACCTACGAGCAGTACTTC
TRBJ2-1	17	TRBV27	.	TRBD2	CASSSTPFGGRENEQFF	TGTGCCAGCAGTTCAACCCCTTTCGGGGGGAGAGAAAATGAGCAGTTCTTC
TRBJ2-3	16	TRBV15	.	.	CATSRGEDSSTDTQYF	TGTGCCACCAGCAGAGGGGAGGACTCTAGCACAGATACGCAGTATTTT
TRBJ2-1	11	TRBV28	.	.	CATAAYNEQFF	TGTGCCACGGCGGCCTACAATGAGCAGTTCTTC
TRBJ2-5	14	TRBV19	.	.	CASSISVYQETQYF	TGTGCCAGTAGTATATCGGTTTACCAAGAGACCCAGTACTTC
TRBJ1-3	17	TRBV23-1	.	.	CASSQGRGGLSGNTIYF	TGCGCCAGCAGTCAAGGAAGGGGCGGCCTCTCTGGAAACACCATATATTTT
TRBJ2-3	12	TRBV9	.	TRBD1	CASSPGQGPQYF	TGTGCCAGCAGCCCGGGACAGGGACCGCAGTATTTT
TRBJ1-1	13	TRBV6-5	.	.	CASSRSLNTEAFF	TGTGCCAGCAGTCGAAGCCTGAACACTGAAGCTTTCTTT
TRBJ2-3	15	TRBV9	.	.	CASSVGGGYTDTQYF	TGTGCCAGCAGCGTAGGTGGGGGCTACACAGATACGCAGTATTTT
TRBJ2-3	14	TRBV11-2	many	TRBD2	CASSLDRTSFTQYF	TGTGCCAGCAGCTTAGATCGGACTAGCTTTACGCAGTATTTT
TRBJ1-2	14	TRBV5-4	.	.	CASSLSTGFYGYTF	TGTGCCAGCAGCTTGAGTACAGGCTTCTATGGCTACACCTTC
TRBJ2-1	15	TRBV9	.	TRBD2	CASSSLRTSGNEQFF	TGTGCCAGCAGCTCCCTCCGGACTAGCGGCAATGAGCAGTTCTTC
TRBJ1-3	16	TRBV10-3	.	TRBD1	CAISDRDRVFENTIYF	TGTGCCATCAGTGACCGGGACAGGGTTTTTGAAAACACCATATATTTT
TRBJ2-4	16	TRBV7-2	once	.	CASSLAAGAAKNIQYF	TGTGCCAGCAGCTTAGCGGCAGGGGCGGCCAAAAACATTCAGTACTTC
TRBJ2-3	15	TRBV5-1	.	TRBD2	CASSLESGGVDTQYF	TGCGCCAGCAGCTTAGAGAGCGGGGGGGTGGATACGCAGTATTTT